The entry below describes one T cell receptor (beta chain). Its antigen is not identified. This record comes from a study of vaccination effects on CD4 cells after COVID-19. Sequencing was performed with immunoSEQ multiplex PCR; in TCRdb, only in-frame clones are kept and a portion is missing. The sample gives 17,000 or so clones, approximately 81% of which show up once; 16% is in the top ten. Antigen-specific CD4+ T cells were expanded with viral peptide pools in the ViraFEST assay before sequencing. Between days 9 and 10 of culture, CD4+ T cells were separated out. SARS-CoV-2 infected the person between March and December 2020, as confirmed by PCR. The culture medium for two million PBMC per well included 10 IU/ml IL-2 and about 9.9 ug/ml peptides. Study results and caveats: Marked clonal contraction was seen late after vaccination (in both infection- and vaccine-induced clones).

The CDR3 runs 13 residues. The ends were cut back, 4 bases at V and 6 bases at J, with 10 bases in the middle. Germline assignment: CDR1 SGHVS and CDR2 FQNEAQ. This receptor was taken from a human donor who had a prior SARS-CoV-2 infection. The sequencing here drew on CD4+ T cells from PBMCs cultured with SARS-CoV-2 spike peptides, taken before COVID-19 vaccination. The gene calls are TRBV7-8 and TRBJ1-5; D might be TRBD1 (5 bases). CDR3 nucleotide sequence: TGTGCCAGCAGCTCGACTGGGACTCAGCCCCAGCATTTT. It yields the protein CASSSTGTQPQHF.